These T cell receptor beta chains were read from a single sample in a study of blood T cell repertoires in COVID-19. The assay was immunoSEQ multiplex PCR, and TCRdb's table has in-frame clones only and misses some. The repertoire includes fewer than 500,000 clones, over 65% of them detected once, and 0.85% to 1.3% sits in the top ten. The material sequenced was peripheral blood. The receptors were gathered from a human donor with acute or convalescent COVID-19. The donor label of this sample is uncertain. Both conserved end residues are part of each CDR3. D genes are given only for firm matches. The size entry is marked missing in some rows and otherwise reads once, few, many or a size class.

d_gene	v_gene	abundance	j_gene	CDR3aa	CDR3nt
-	TRBV12-5	-	TRBJ2-2	CASGLGRGRRDLNTGELFF	TGTGCTAGTGGTTTGGGGAGGGGGCGGAGGGACCTTAACACCGGGGAGCTGTTTTTT
-	TRBV29-1	-	TRBJ1-1	CSVGSSGMNTEAFF	TGCAGCGTTGGTTCGTCAGGAATGAACACTGAAGCTTTCTTT
-	TRBV11-2	-	TRBJ2-2	CASIMTRNTGELFF	TGTGCCAGCATCATGACACGGAACACCGGGGAGCTGTTTTTT
TRBD1	TRBV19	once	TRBJ2-6	CASRQGPSGANVLTF	TGTGCCAGTCGACAGGGGCCCTCTGGGGCCAACGTCCTGACTTTC
TRBD2	TRBV5-1	-	TRBJ2-2	CASSLIPVAGGPTGELFF	TGCGCCAGCAGCCTGATACCGGTGGCGGGGGGGCCGACCGGGGAGCTGTTTTTT
TRBD1	TRBV20-1	once	TRBJ1-2	CSAGGQGRYGYTF	TGCAGTGCTGGTGGACAGGGGAGATATGGCTACACCTTC
-	TRBV7-6	-	TRBJ1-6	CASSSGTQYNSPLHF	TGTGCCAGCAGCTCTGGGACACAATATAATTCACCCCTCCACTTT
TRBD2	TRBV15	once	TRBJ2-1	CATSRATSGPYNEQFF	TGTGCCACCAGCAGAGCTACTAGCGGCCCCTACAATGAGCAGTTCTTC
-	TRBV2	-	TRBJ1-2	CASSGQVVYGYTF	TGTGCCAGCAGTGGACAGGTAGTCTATGGCTACACCTTC
TRBD2	TRBV3-1/TRBV3-2	-	TRBJ2-1	CASSRSSGRPLNEQFF	TGTGCCAGCAGCCGCTCTAGCGGGAGGCCCCTCAATGAGCAGTTCTTC
TRBD1	TRBV18	-	TRBJ1-2	CASSPQGANGYTF	TGTGCCAGCTCACCGCAGGGGGCCAACGGCTACACCTTC
TRBD1	TRBV30	-	TRBJ1-6	CAWRGQGGSPLHF	TGTGCCTGGAGGGGACAGGGAGGGTCACCCCTCCACTTT
TRBD1	TRBV12-3/TRBV12-4	-	TRBJ2-2	CASSTGVPGELFF	TGTGCCAGCAGCACAGGGGTTCCCGGGGAGCTGTTTTTT
-	TRBV7-2	-	TRBJ2-2	CASTLQPAGARGTGELFF	TGTGCCAGCACCCTCCAACCGGCAGGGGCGAGAGGGACCGGGGAGCTGTTTTTT
-	TRBV7-9	-	TRBJ1-4	CASSPKQEKLFF	TGTGCCAGCAGCCCAAAACAGGAAAAACTGTTTTTT
TRBD1	TRBV12-5	-	TRBJ2-2	CASGHDRGHPNTGELFF	TGTGCTAGTGGTCACGACAGGGGGCATCCGAACACCGGGGAGCTGTTTTTT
-	TRBV5-6	once	TRBJ2-5	CASSRLDRQETQYF	TGTGCCAGCAGCCGATTAGACAGACAAGAGACCCAGTACTTC
-	TRBV30	-	TRBJ2-6	CAWERPGANVLTF	TGTGCCTGGGAGCGCCCTGGGGCCAACGTCCTGACTTTC
-	TRBV7-6	-	TRBJ2-1	CASSYGVRGSNEQFF	TGTGCCAGCAGCTATGGGGTGAGGGGGAGCAATGAGCAGTTCTTC
-	TRBV29-1	few	TRBJ1-1	CSVQKNTEAFF	TGCAGCGTCCAGAAGAACACTGAAGCTTTCTTT
TRBD1	TRBV5-4	-	TRBJ1-6	CASSLLGQGNSPLHF	TGTGCCAGCAGCTTGTTGGGACAGGGGAATTCACCCCTCCACTTT
TRBD2	TRBV2	-	TRBJ2-3	CASRPLAGGADTQYF	TGTGCCAGCAGGCCTCTAGCGGGAGGCGCAGATACGCAGTATTTT
-	TRBV11-2	few	TRBJ2-7	CASSLFPGSSYEQYF	TGTGCCAGCAGCTTATTTCCGGGAAGCTCCTACGAGCAGTACTTC
TRBD2	TRBV3-1/TRBV3-2	-	TRBJ2-5	CASSQGLAGGGETQYF	TGTGCCAGCAGCCAAGGACTAGCGGGGGGAGGGGAGACCCAGTACTTC
TRBD1	TRBV5-4	few	TRBJ1-1	CASSLAGQRNTEAFF	TGTGCCAGCAGCTTGGCGGGACAGCGTAACACTGAAGCTTTCTTT
-	TRBV3-1/TRBV3-2	-	TRBJ1-6	CASSQDRRASPLHF	TGTGCCAGCAGCCAAGATCGGAGGGCTTCACCCCTCCACTTT
-	TRBV30	-	TRBJ1-1	CACSGLSNTEAFF	TGTGCCTGCTCGGGACTCTCGAACACTGAAGCTTTCTTT
-	TRBV27	-	TRBJ2-3	CASSSTRYTDTQYF	TGTGCCAGCAGTTCCACTAGATACACAGATACGCAGTATTTT
TRBD1	TRBV6-5	-	TRBJ2-1	CASSYDGQGALFF	TGTGCCAGCAGTTACGATGGGCAGGGGGCCCTTTTCTTC
TRBD2	TRBV9	few	TRBJ2-1	CASSVGGGYNEQFF	TGTGCCAGCAGCGTAGGCGGGGGCTACAATGAGCAGTTCTTC
-	TRBV27	-	TRBJ2-6	CASSPLGSGANVLTF	TGTGCCAGCAGCCCCCTCGGCTCTGGGGCCAACGTCCTGACTTTC
-	TRBV4-2	-	TRBJ1-5	CASSQDPGYQPQHF	TGTGCCAGCAGCCAAGATCCGGGGTATCAGCCCCAGCATTTT
TRBD1	TRBV7-9	-	TRBJ2-2	CASSRGQGDTGELFF	TGTGCCAGCAGCCGGGGACAGGGCGACACCGGGGAGCTGTTTTTT
-	TRBV6-5	few	TRBJ1-5	CASSRTPNRPQHF	TGTGCCAGCAGCCGGACACCCAATCGGCCCCAGCATTTT
-	TRBV7-2	-	TRBJ1-1	CASSLDRVNTEAFF	TGTGCCAGCAGCTTAGACCGGGTGAACACTGAAGCTTTCTTT
-	TRBV19	-	TRBJ2-5	CASSITGETQYF	TGTGCCAGTAGTATTACAGGGGAGACCCAGTACTTC
-	TRBV5-1	-	TRBJ1-1	CASMGMNTEAFF	TGCGCCAGCATGGGCATGAACACTGAAGCTTTCTTT
TRBD1	TRBV19	-	TRBJ1-2	CASSTGQGRWYTF	TGTGCCAGTAGTACGGGACAGGGAAGATGGTACACCTTC
-	TRBV4-1	once	TRBJ2-7	CASSQVVGGVGKKYF	TGCGCCAGCAGCCAAGTGGTCGGCGGGGTGGGGAAAAAGTACTTC
-	TRBV2	-	TRBJ1-1	CASSQQGGTEAFF	TGTGCCAGCAGTCAGCAAGGGGGCACTGAAGCTTTCTTT
-	TRBV6-1	-	TRBJ1-1	CASSDRGRTRTEAFF	TGTGCCAGCAGTGACAGGGGCCGGACCCGCACTGAAGCTTTCTTT
TRBD2	TRBV6-5	-	TRBJ2-5	CASSSLAGGGKTQYF	TGTGCCAGCAGTTCCCTAGCGGGAGGGGGAAAGACCCAGTACTTC
-	TRBV7-9	-	TRBJ2-5	CASSLGSGVETQYF	TGTGCCAGCAGCTTAGGTTCCGGTGTTGAGACCCAGTACTTC
-	TRBV7-2	few	TRBJ1-1	CASSLDQGSAFF	TGTGCCAGCAGCTTGGATCAGGGATCGGCTTTCTTT
-	TRBV18	-	TRBJ2-3	CASSLMTIRTDTQYF	TGTGCCAGCTCACTAATGACTATCCGCACAGATACGCAGTATTTT